This passage covers 7 T cell receptor beta chains from one sample sequenced in a study of shared clonotypes between healthy human individuals. Naive CD8 cells were CD45RO-negative, positively selected for CCR7, excluding terminally differentiated effector memory CD45RA+ cells. Profiled with immunoSEQ multiplex PCR; TCRdb holds only in-frame clones, not every one. Of roughly 770,000 clones detected, about 96% appear once; the ten largest clones hold under 0.3%. Sequenced input: naive CD8+ T cells sorted from blood. Every receptor here comes from a man aged 30-40 years in good health.

About this clone itself: The identical CDR3 is also encoded by other nucleotide sequences in the sample. CDR3 sequence (DNA): TGTGCCAGCAGCGCCGGGGGCTACAATGAGCAGTTCTTC. Encoded protein: CASSAGGYNEQFF. The genes are TRBV9 and TRBJ2-1; D possibly corresponds to TRBD2 (6 bases). Germline V gene data show CDR1 as SGDLS and CDR2 as YYNGEE. V lost 3 bases, J lost 3 bases, and 7 bases lay in between. The CDR3 has 13 residues.

This clone was seen once. The chain joins TRBV11-2 to TRBJ2-4, with D possibly being TRBD1 (6 bases). Trimming pared 3 bases from V and 14 bases from J, leaving 14 bases between. This CDR3 has 12 residues. CDR1 is SGHAT and CDR2 is FQNNGV in the germline V gene. The CDR3 loop reads CASSFLRTVKYF. The CDR3 DNA sequence: TGTGCCAGCAGCTTCCTTCGGACAGTGAAGTACTTC.

The chain combines TRBV7-9 with TRBJ2-7; D may be TRBD2 (6 bases). Germline lookup yields CDR1 SEHNR and CDR2 FQNEAQ (reference sequence). The ends were cut back, 5 bases at V and 5 bases at J, with 22 bases in the middle. CDR3 length: 16 amino acids. This chain's CDR3 is CASSALRDFPSNEQYF. In DNA form, the CDR3 reads TGTGCCAGCAGCGCCCTCCGGGACTTCCCCTCAAACGAGCAGTACTTC.

V usage is TRBV29-1 and J usage is TRBJ1-2, with 9 bases aligning to TRBD1. The CDR3 runs to 14 residues. V trimming: 1 base; J trimming: 5 bases; junction bases outside the gene matches: 5. Germline V lookup: CDR1 SQVTM, CDR2 ANQGSEA. The CDR3 nucleotides are TGCAGCGTTGAAGGAATCGGGACAGGGTATGGCTACACCTTC. It specifies CSVEGIGTGYGYTF.

DNA of the CDR3: TGCGCCAGCAGCCAAGGCGGAGCAGCAAATGAAAAACTGTTTTTT. Protein product: CASSQGGAANEKLFF. The chain couples TRBV4-3 to TRBJ1-4; D unclear. CDR3 length: 15 residues. Trimming stripped 1 base from V and 5 bases from J, with 11 bases between. CDR1 and CDR2 (germline): LGHNA, YSLEER.

J is TRBJ2-3 and V is TRBV2; no definite D call. The CDR3 contains 16 residues. The V gene's germline CDR1 is SNHLY and CDR2 FYNNEI. The V and J ends lost 3 bases and 1 base respectively, with 14 bases between them. The CDR3 here is CASSDHLSAGTDTQYF. Here the CDR3 DNA reads TGTGCCAGCAGTGATCACCTAAGTGCGGGCACAGATACGCAGTATTTT.

V usage is TRBV29-1 and J usage is TRBJ2-3; perhaps TRBD1 as D (5 bases). Germline values: CDR1 SQVTM, CDR2 ANQGSEA. V lost 7 bases and J lost 0, with 8 bases in between. This CDR3 has 12 residues. This CDR3 is CSARQSTDTQYF. In DNA form, the CDR3 reads TGCAGCGCCCGACAGAGCACAGATACGCAGTATTTT.